The 8 T cell receptor beta chains in this list originate from one sample, sequenced in a study of blood T cell repertoires in COVID-19. Only in-frame clones appear in the TCRdb table, and some are missing; sequencing was by immunoSEQ multiplex PCR. The profile covers 150,000 to 200,000 clones, with less than 85% appearing a single time and approximately 7.3% taken by the ten largest. Sequenced: peripheral blood. The source is a human donor in a cohort sampled during active COVID-19.

This rearrangement joins TRBV3-1 (or the pseudogene TRBV3-2) to TRBJ2-3, with 9 bases lining up with TRBD2. The length of the CDR3 is 16 residues. After removal of 0 bases from V and 3 bases from J, the junction contained 4 bases not matched to a gene. Germline loops: CDR1 LGHDT, CDR2 YNNKEL (reference sequence). CDR3 sequence: CASSQDSGGPTDTQYF. CDR3 in DNA: TGTGCCAGCAGCCAAGATAGCGGGGGTCCGACAGATACGCAGTATTTT.

This chain uses TRBV30 with TRBJ2-7; D is possibly TRBD1 (6 bases). The CDR3 is 15 residues long. V was clipped by 0 bases and J by 2 bases, with 14 bases between them. The germline CDR1 and CDR2 sequences are GTSNPN and SVGIG (reference sequence). Written as DNA, the CDR3 is TGTGCCTGGAGTGTACGGTGGGGGCCAGCCTACGAGCAGTACTTC. This codes for CAWSVRWGPAYEQYF.

The V call is TRBV21-1, the J call TRBJ2-7; the table's D call, TRBD1, has no DNA check behind it. TRBV21-1 counts as a pseudogene. The CDR3 covers 15 residues. The DNA of the CDR3 is TGTGCCAGCAGCAATCACAGGCGCCGGCTCAACGAGCAGTACTTC. It specifies CASSNHRRRLNEQYF.

V and J are TRBV5-4 and TRBJ1-1; 9 positions match TRBD1. This CDR3 region has 14 residues. The V and J ends lost 1 base and 10 bases, in that order; junction bases with no gene match: 8. Germline CDR1 is SGHNT and CDR2 is YYREEE (reference sequence). CDR3 residues: CASSLISDRGSAFF. CDR3 bases: TGTGCCAGCAGCTTGATTTCGGACAGGGGTTCAGCTTTCTTT.

The chain recombines TRBV10-3 with TRBJ2-2, with 8 bases fitting TRBD2. V shed 4 bases, J shed 5 bases, and the junction held 9 bases outside the gene matches. The CDR3 loop spans 16 amino acids. Germline loops: CDR1 ENHRY, CDR2 SYGVKD. CDR3 DNA: TGTGCCATCAGTGCCAGCGGGAGCGTAACAACCGGGGAGCTGTTTTTT. Translated: CAISASGSVTTGELFF.

V gene TRBV4-1 combines with J gene TRBJ2-5; 9 nucleotides line up with TRBD2. The CDR3 extends over 16 amino acids. V trimming: 2 bases; J trimming: 5 bases; junction bases outside the gene matches: 9. The germline V gene has CDR1 MGHRA and CDR2 YSYEKL. CDR3 residues: CASSQNRGGAGETQYF. As DNA, the CDR3 is TGCGCCAGCAGCCAAAATCGCGGGGGGGCAGGTGAGACCCAGTACTTC.

This clone was detected a few times. This chain connects TRBV18 to TRBJ1-1; tentative D call: TRBD1 (5 bases). CDR1 is KGHSH and CDR2 is LQKENI in the germline V gene. V lost 3 bases to trimming and J lost 0 bases, with 8 bases between them. The CDR3 has 14 amino acids. The CDR3 protein is CASSPDNMNTEAFF. CDR3 sequence (DNA): TGTGCCAGCTCACCGGACAACATGAACACTGAAGCTTTCTTT. The whole variable domain, filled in from reference TRBV18 and TRBJ1-1, reads NAGVMQNPRHLVRRRGQEARLRCSPMKGHSHVYWYRQLPEEGLKFMVYLQKENIIDESGMPKERFSAEFPKEGPSILRIQQVVRGDSAAYFCASSPDNMNTEAFFGQGTRLTVV.

The chain employs TRBV19 and TRBJ2-7; 7 bases map to TRBD1. The V segment lost 5 bases and the J segment 2 bases; nucleotides outside the gene matches: 6. The CDR3 consists of 14 residues. CDR1 and CDR2 from the germline V gene are LNHDA and SQIVND (reference sequence). The CDR3 coding sequence is TGTGCCAGTAGTCCCGGGACAGAACCCTACGAGCAGTACTTC. Its translation is CASSPGTEPYEQYF.